This T cell receptor beta chain derives from a study of CD8 T cells in Susac syndrome. This CDR3 has 15 residues. Germline CDR1 reads SEHNR; CDR2 reads FQNEAQ (reference sequence). The J segment lost 6 bases and the V segment lost 2 bases, leaving 9 bases of the junction unmatched. The authors reverse transcribed roughly 0.5 to 1 ug RNA with random hexamers. TCRdb redid the calling of the immunoSEQ multiplex PCR reads with MiXCR, one entry per CDR3 protein. This sample has approximately 130,000 distinct CDR3 sequences, with 91% found just once. Sequenced: CD8+ T cells from PBMCs. This receptor was taken from a human donor with multiple sclerosis. The genes are TRBV7-9 and TRBJ1-1; 7 bases are shared with TRBD1. The CDR3 DNA is TGTGCCAGCAGCTTAAATACAGGGGCGGTCCCTGAAGCTTTCTTT. Translation: CASSLNTGAVPEAFF.